This T cell receptor (beta chain) was found in a study of blood T cell repertoires in COVID-19. Study summary: T cells, B-cell-depleted T cells, or PBMCs supplied cDNA or gDNA.

TCRdb keeps only in-frame clones here, not all; method: immunoSEQ multiplex PCR. The sample records more than 100,000 clones, around 81% being singletons. Germline CDR1 is SGHTA and CDR2 is FQGNSA. The CDR3 is 15 residues long. V lost 5 bases and J 2 bases, leaving 15 bases between the germline ends. The rearrangement uses TRBV7-2 and TRBJ1-2; no clear D. This clonotype was sampled from a man in his 70s with acute or convalescent COVID-19. Sequenced input: peripheral blood. The CDR3 protein is CASSVSGPANYGYTF. The DNA for the CDR3 is TGTGCCAGCAGCGTTAGCGGACCCGCAAACTATGGCTACACCTTC.